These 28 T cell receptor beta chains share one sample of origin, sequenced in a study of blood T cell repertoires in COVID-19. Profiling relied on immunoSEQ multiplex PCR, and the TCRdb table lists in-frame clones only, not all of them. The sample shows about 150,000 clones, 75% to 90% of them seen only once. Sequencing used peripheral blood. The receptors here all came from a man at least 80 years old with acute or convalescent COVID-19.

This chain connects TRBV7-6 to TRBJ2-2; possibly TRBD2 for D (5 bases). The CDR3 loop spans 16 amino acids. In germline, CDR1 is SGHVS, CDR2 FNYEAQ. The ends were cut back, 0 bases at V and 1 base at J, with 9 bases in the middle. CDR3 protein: CASSLAFGVNTGELFF. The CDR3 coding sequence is TGTGCCAGCAGCTTAGCCTTCGGGGTGAACACCGGGGAGCTGTTTTTT.

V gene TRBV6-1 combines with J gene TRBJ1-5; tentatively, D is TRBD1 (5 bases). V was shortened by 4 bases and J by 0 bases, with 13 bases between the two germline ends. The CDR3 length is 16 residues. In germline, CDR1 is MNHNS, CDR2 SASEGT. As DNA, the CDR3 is TGTGCCAGCAGTGCCCTGGGGGGGTATAGCAATCAGCCCCAGCATTTT. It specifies CASSALGGYSNQPQHF.

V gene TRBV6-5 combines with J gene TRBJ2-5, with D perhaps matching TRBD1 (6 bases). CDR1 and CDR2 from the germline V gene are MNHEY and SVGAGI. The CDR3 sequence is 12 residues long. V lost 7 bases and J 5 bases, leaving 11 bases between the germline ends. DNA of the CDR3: TGTGCCAGCACCTGGACAGACGAGACCCAGTACTTC. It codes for CASTWTDETQYF.

The CDR3 bases are TGTGCCAGCAGTTTGGAAGCACTAGGAGCCTACGAGCAGTACTTC. Protein: CASSLEALGAYEQYF. The rearrangement links TRBV28 to TRBJ2-7; weak D call: TRBD2 (5 bases). Per the germline V gene, CDR1 is MDHEN and CDR2 is SYDVKM. The germline V and J ends were trimmed by 3 bases and 2 bases, with 14 bases remaining between them. The CDR3 sequence is 15 residues long.

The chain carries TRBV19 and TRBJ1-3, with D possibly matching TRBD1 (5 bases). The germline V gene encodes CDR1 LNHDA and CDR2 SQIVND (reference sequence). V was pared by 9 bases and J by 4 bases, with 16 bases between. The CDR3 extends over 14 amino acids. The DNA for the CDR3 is TGTGCCAGCAAGATTCGCGGGACGGGAAACACCATATATTTT. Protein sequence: CASKIRGTGNTIYF.

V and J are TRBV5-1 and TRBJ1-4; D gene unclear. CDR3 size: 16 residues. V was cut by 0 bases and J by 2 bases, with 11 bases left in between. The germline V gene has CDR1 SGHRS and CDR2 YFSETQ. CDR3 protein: CASSLAPGPTNEKLFF. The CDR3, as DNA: TGCGCCAGCAGCTTGGCCCCCGGTCCGACTAATGAAAAACTGTTTTTT.

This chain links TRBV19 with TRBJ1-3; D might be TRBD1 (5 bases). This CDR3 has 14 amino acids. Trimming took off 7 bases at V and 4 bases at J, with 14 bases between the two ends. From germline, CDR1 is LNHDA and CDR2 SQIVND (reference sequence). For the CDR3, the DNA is TGTGCCAGTACCGATGGACATTTGGGAAACACCATATATTTT. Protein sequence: CASTDGHLGNTIYF. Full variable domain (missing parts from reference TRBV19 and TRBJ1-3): DGGITQSPKYLFRKEGQNVTLSCEQNLNHDAMYWYRQDPGQGLRLIYYSQIVNDFQKGDIAEGYSVSREKKESFPLTVTSAQKNPTAFYLCASTDGHLGNTIYFGEGSWLTVV.

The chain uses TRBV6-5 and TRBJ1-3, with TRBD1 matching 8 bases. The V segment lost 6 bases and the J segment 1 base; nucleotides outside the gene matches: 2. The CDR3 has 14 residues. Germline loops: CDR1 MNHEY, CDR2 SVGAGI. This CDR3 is CASSRQGSGNTIYF. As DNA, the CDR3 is TGTGCCAGCAGCAGACAGGGGTCTGGAAACACCATATATTTT.

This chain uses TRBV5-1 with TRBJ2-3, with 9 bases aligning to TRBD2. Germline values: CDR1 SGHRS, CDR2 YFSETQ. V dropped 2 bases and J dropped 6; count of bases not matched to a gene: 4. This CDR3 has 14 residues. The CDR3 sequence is CASSFSGSRDTQYF. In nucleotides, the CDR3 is TGCGCCAGCAGCTTTAGCGGGAGTAGGGATACGCAGTATTTT.

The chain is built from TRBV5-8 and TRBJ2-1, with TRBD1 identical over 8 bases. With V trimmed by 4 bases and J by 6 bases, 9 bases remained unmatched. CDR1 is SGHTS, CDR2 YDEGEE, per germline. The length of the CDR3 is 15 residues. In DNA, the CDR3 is TGTGCCAGCAGCCCTAGGACAGGGATTTCCAATGAGCAGTTCTTC. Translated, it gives CASSPRTGISNEQFF. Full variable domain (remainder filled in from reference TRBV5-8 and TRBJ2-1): EAGVTQSPTHLIKTRGQQATLRCSPISGHTSVYWYQQALGLGLQFLLWYDEGEERNRGNFPPRFSGRQFPNYSSELNVNALELEDSALYLCASSPRTGISNEQFFGPGTRLTVL.

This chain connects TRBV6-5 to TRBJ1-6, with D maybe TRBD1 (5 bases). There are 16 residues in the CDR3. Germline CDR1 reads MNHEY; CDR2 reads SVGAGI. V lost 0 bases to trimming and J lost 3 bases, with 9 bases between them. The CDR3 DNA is TGTGCCAGCAGTTACTCTTTGACAGACTATAATTCACCCCTCCACTTT. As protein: CASSYSLTDYNSPLHF.

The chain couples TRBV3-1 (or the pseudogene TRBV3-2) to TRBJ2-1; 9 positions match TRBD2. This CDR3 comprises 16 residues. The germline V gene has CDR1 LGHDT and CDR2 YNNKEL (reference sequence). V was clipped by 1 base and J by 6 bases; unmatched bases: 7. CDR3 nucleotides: TGTGCCAGCAGCCAAGCTAGCGGGATAGGTAGCAATGAGCAGTTCTTC. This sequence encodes CASSQASGIGSNEQFF.

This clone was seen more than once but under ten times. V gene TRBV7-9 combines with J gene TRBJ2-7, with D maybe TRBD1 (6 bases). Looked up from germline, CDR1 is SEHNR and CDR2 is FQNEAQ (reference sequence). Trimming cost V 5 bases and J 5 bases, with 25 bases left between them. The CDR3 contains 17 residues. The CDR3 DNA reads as TGTGCCAGCAGCCCTACCGGACGTAGGAATGGGGGCCACGAGCAGTACTTC. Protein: CASSPTGRRNGGHEQYF.

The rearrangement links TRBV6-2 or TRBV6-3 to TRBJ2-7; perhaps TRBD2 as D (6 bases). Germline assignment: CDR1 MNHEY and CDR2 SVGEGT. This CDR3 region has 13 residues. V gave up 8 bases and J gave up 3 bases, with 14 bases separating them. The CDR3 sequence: CASRPGASYEQYF. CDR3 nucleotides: TGTGCCAGCCGCCCGGGAGCTAGCTACGAGCAGTACTTC.

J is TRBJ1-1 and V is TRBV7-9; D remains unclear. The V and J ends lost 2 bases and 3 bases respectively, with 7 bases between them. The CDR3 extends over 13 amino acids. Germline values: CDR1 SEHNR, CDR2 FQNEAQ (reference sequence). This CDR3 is CASSLSVDTEAFF. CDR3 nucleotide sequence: TGTGCCAGCAGCTTATCAGTGGACACTGAAGCTTTCTTT.

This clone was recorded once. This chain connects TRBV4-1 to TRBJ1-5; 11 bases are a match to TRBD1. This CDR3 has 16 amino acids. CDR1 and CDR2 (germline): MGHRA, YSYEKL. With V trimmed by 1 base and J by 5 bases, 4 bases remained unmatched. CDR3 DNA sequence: TGCGCCAGCAGCCAAGGGGGGACAGGGGGGGATCAGCCCCAGCATTTT. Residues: CASSQGGTGGDQPQHF.

The CDR3 bases are TGTGCCAGCAGTCCCCCCGGGGTGAGTGGGAATGAGCAGTTCTTC. Its translation: CASSPPGVSGNEQFF. The chain uses TRBV28 and TRBJ2-1, with D perhaps TRBD2 (5 bases). V dropped 5 bases and J dropped 7 bases, with 18 bases sitting between them. This CDR3 spans 15 amino acids. Per the germline V gene, CDR1 is MDHEN and CDR2 is SYDVKM.

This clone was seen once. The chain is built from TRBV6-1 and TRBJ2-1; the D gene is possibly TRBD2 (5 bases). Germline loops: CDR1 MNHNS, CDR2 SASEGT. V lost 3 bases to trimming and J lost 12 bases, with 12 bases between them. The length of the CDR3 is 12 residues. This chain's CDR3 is CASSETGVGQFF. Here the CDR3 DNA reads TGTGCCAGCAGTGAGACCGGGGTCGGGCAGTTCTTC.

The CDR3 protein is CASSLAGTFHTEAFF. The CDR3 DNA reads TGTGCCAGCAGCTTAGCGGGGACATTTCACACTGAAGCTTTCTTT. The chain links TRBV7-9 to TRBJ1-1, with a tentative D call TRBD1 (6 bases). The CDR3 runs to 15 residues. Deletions cut 0 bases from V and 3 bases from J, with 11 bases between. Looked up from germline, CDR1 is SEHNR and CDR2 is FQNEAQ (reference sequence). Based on the CDR3 plus reference TRBV7-9 and TRBJ1-1, the full variable domain is DTGVSQNPRHKITKRGQNVTFRCDPISEHNRLYWYRQTLGQGPEFLTYFQNEAQLEKSRLLSDRFSAERPKGSFSTLEIQRTEQGDSAMYLCASSLAGTFHTEAFFGQGTRLTVV.

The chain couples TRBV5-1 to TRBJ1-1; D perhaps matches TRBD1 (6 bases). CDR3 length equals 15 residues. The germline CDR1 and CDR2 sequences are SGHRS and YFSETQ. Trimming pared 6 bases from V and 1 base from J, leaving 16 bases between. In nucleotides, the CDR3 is TGCGCCAGCATCTCACAGGGAGGGGAGAACACTGAAGCTTTCTTT. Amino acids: CASISQGGENTEAFF.

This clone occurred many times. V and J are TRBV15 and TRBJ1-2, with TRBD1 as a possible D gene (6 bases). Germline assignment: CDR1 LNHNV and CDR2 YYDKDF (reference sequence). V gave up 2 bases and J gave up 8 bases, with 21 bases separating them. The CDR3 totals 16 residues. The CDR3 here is CATSRRRATGLGGYTF. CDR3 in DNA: TGTGCCACCAGCAGAAGGCGCGCGACAGGCCTGGGGGGCTACACCTTC.

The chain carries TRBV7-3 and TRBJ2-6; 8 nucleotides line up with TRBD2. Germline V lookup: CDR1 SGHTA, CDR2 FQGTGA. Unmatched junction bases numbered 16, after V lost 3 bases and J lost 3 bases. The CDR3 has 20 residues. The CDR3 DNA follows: TGTGCCAGCAGCTTCAAAGGACACCTGGGACTAGGTAGTGGGGCCAACGTCCTGACTTTC. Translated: CASSFKGHLGLGSGANVLTF.

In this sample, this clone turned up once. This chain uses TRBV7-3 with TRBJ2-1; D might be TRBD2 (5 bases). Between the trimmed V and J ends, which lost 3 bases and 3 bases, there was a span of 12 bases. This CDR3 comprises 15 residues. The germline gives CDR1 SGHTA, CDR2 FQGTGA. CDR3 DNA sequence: TGTGCCAGCAGCTTGAGCGGAAACAACTACAATGAGCAGTTCTTC. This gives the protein CASSLSGNNYNEQFF.

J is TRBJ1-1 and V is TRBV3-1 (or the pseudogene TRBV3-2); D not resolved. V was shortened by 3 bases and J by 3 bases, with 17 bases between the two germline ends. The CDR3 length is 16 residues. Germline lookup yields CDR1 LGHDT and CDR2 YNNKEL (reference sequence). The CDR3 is CASSHVGGLSDTEAFF. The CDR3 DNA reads TGTGCCAGCAGCCATGTCGGAGGCCTGTCGGACACTGAAGCTTTCTTT.

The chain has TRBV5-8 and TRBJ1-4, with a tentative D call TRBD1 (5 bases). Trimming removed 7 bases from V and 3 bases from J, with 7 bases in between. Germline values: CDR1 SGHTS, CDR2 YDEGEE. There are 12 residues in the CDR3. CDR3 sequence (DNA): TGTGCCAGCCTGACAGCTAATGAAAAACTGTTTTTT. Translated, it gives CASLTANEKLFF.

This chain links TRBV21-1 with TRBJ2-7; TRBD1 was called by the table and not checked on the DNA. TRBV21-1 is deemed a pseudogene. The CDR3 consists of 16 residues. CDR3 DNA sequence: TGTGCCAGCAGCAAAGTCGACAGGTTTGGGTCCTACGAGCAGTACTTC. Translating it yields CASSKVDRFGSYEQYF.

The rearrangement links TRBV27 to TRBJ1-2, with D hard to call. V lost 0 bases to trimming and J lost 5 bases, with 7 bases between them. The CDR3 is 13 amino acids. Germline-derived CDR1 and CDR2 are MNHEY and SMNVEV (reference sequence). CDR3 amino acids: CASSLSGGYGYTF. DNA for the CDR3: TGTGCCAGCAGTTTATCGGGAGGGTATGGCTACACCTTC.

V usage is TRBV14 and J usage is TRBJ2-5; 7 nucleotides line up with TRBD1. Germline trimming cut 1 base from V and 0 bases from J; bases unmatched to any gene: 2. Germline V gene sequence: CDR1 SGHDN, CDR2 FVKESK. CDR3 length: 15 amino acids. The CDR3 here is CASSQVGTDQETQYF. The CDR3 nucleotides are TGTGCCAGCAGCCAAGTTGGGACAGACCAAGAGACCCAGTACTTC.